These 25 T cell receptor beta chains originate from one sample sequenced in a study of T-cell memory formation after mild COVID-19. TCRdb ran MiXCR on the 5' RACE reads and lists one entry per CDR3 protein. The sample lists about 190,000 distinct CDR3 sequences; 20% to 25% were seen once. The sequenced sample consisted of PBMCs or a T cell subset sorted from them (not recorded which). These receptors came from an adult woman who had mild COVID-19 (a few samples of this study predate the infection). Cell type and time point are not known.

This clonotype has more than one count but fewer than ten. The rearrangement links TRBV25-1 to TRBJ2-5; D tentatively fits TRBD1 or TRBD2 (5 bases each). Trimming stripped 3 bases from V and 5 bases from J, with 19 bases between. This CDR3 region has 16 residues. Germline V gene sequence: CDR1 MGHDK, CDR2 SYGVNS. CDR3 loop: CASSDSPGLSRETQYF. CDR3 sequence (DNA): TGTGCCAGCAGTGACTCCCCGGGGCTCTCTAGGGAGACCCAGTACTTC.

This chain uses TRBV2 with TRBJ2-3; TRBD1 agrees at 7 bases. CDR1 SNHLY and CDR2 FYNNEI come from the germline V gene. The CDR3 extends over 16 amino acids. V was pared by 7 bases and J by 4 bases, with 14 bases of the junction left unmatched. The CDR3 is CASIDRVARAADTQYF. In DNA form, the CDR3 reads TGTGCCAGCATAGACAGGGTGGCCAGGGCCGCAGATACGCAGTATTTT.

This clonotype was counted between two and nine times. The chain uses TRBV7-2 and TRBJ2-3; D unresolved. The germline CDR1 and CDR2 sequences are SGHTA and FQGNSA. Trimming stripped 1 base from V and 0 bases from J, with 8 bases between. This CDR3 has 15 residues. The CDR3 sequence is CASSLVAVSTDTQYF. CDR3 in DNA: TGTGCCAGCAGCTTAGTGGCGGTTAGCACAGATACGCAGTATTTT.

This clonotype has just a few counts. This chain joins TRBV6-5 and TRBJ1-6; the match to TRBD1 covers 7 bases. V gave up 5 bases and J gave up 8 bases; unmatched junction bases: 6. Germline V gene sequence: CDR1 MNHEY, CDR2 SVGAGI. The CDR3 is 14 residues long. The CDR3 nucleotides read TGTGCCAGCAGTCTTAGACAGGGTGATTCACCCCTCCACTTT. This codes for CASSLRQGDSPLHF.

The chain recombines TRBV9 with TRBJ1-2, with TRBD1 identical over 10 bases. The CDR3 is made up of 16 amino acids. The V gene's germline CDR1 is SGDLS and CDR2 YYNGEE. Germline trimming cut 0 bases from V and 8 bases from J; bases unmatched to any gene: 10. The CDR3 sequence: CASSVGADRGPDGYTF. In DNA form, the CDR3 reads TGTGCCAGCAGCGTAGGAGCCGACAGGGGGCCGGACGGCTACACCTTC.

This clonotype came up many times. The rearrangement uses TRBV7-9 and TRBJ2-1; possible D gene TRBD1, 5 bases. Trimming pared 8 bases from V and 4 bases from J, leaving 6 bases between. The germline gives CDR1 SEHNR, CDR2 FQNEAQ (reference sequence). The CDR3 extends over 11 amino acids. Written as DNA, the CDR3 is TGTGCCAGCGGGGCGTACAATGAGCAGTTCTTC. It specifies CASGAYNEQFF.

Only a few counts were recorded for this clonotype. The chain carries TRBV4-1 and TRBJ2-5, with 7 bases fitting TRBD1. J lost 5 bases, V lost 0 bases, and 6 bases had no gene match. The V gene's germline CDR1 is MGHRA and CDR2 YSYEKL. The CDR3 spans 15 residues. The CDR3 nucleotides are TGCGCCAGCAGCCAAGAAACAGGACAGGCGGAGACCCAGTACTTC. Translation gives CASSQETGQAETQYF.

The V call is TRBV7-6, the J call TRBJ2-1, with 10 bases matching TRBD2. The CDR3 covers 20 residues. Germline loops: CDR1 SGHVS, CDR2 FNYEAQ. V trimming: 5 bases; J trimming: 1 base; junction bases outside the gene matches: 17. The CDR3: CASSLVETGLAAYSYNEQFF. DNA for the CDR3: TGTGCCAGCAGCCTAGTAGAAACCGGACTAGCGGCTTATTCCTACAATGAGCAGTTCTTC.

This clonotype came up a few times. CDR3 bases: TGCGCCAGCAGCACGGGACTAGCGGGGATCGTGTACAATGAGCAGTTCTTC. Translation: CASSTGLAGIVYNEQFF. This sequence joins TRBV5-1 and TRBJ2-1, with 13 bases lining up with TRBD2. CDR3 length: 17 amino acids. Germline V gene data show CDR1 as SGHRS and CDR2 as YFSETQ. V gave up 4 bases and J gave up 4 bases; unmatched junction bases: 8.

The J gene is TRBJ2-1, the V gene TRBV7-8; D is ambiguous. Between the trimmed V and J ends, which lost 5 bases and 6 bases, there was a span of 14 bases. This CDR3 has 14 residues. The V gene's germline CDR1 is SGHVS and CDR2 FQNEAQ. The CDR3 DNA follows: TGTGCCAGCAGCAAGCCAAAGGCCCTCAATGAGCAGTTCTTC. Encoded protein: CASSKPKALNEQFF.

The chain is built from TRBV12-3 or TRBV12-4 and TRBJ2-3; 7 bases align to TRBD2. The CDR3 loop spans 16 amino acids. Trimming cost V 3 bases and J 0 bases; bases outside gene matches: 6. This CDR3 reads CASSFPSGHSTDTQYF. CDR3 coding DNA: TGTGCCAGCAGTTTCCCTAGCGGACATAGCACAGATACGCAGTATTTT.

V usage is TRBV24-1 and J usage is TRBJ2-3, with D perhaps TRBD1 (5 bases). Germline lookup yields CDR1 KGHDR and CDR2 SFDVKD. CDR3 length: 17 amino acids. Between the trimmed V and J ends, which lost 5 bases and 2 bases, there was a span of 19 bases. CDR3 sequence reads: CATSAYSSTEDTDTQYF. The CDR3 nucleotides read TGTGCCACCAGTGCCTACTCATCGACAGAGGACACAGATACGCAGTATTTT.

The V gene is TRBV4-1, the J gene TRBJ1-2; tentative D call: TRBD1 (6 bases). The CDR3 totals 15 residues. V was shortened by 0 bases and J by 2 bases, with 10 bases between the two germline ends. CDR1 is MGHRA and CDR2 is YSYEKL in the germline V gene. CDR3: CASSQENRVNYGYTF. The DNA of the CDR3 is TGCGCCAGCAGCCAAGAGAACAGGGTAAACTATGGCTACACCTTC.

V gene TRBV4-1 combines with J gene TRBJ2-3; 13 bases match TRBD2. The CDR3 has 16 amino acids. Trimming removed 4 bases from V and 3 bases from J; junction bases left unmatched: 4. Germline assignment: CDR1 MGHRA and CDR2 YSYEKL. Here the CDR3 reads CASSLWTSGGTDTQYF. DNA for the CDR3: TGCGCCAGCAGCCTTTGGACTAGCGGGGGAACAGATACGCAGTATTTT.

J is TRBJ2-1 and V is TRBV5-1, with D perhaps matching TRBD1 or TRBD2 (5 bases each). Trimming stripped 4 bases from V and 8 bases from J, with 34 bases between. This CDR3 is built from 20 residues. Germline V gene data show CDR1 as SGHRS and CDR2 as YFSETQ. CDR3 in DNA: TGCGCCAGCAGCCGGCCCCCCACAGGCCAGGGACCGTACCCGTCCGATGAGCAGTTCTTC. It encodes CASSRPPTGQGPYPSDEQFF.

The chain recombines TRBV5-4 with TRBJ2-2, with D unclear. CDR3 length: 15 residues. Germline lookup yields CDR1 SGHNT and CDR2 YYREEE (reference sequence). The ends were cut back, 1 base at V and 2 bases at J, with 9 bases in the middle. CDR3 region: CASSLILDNTGELFF. For the CDR3, the DNA is TGTGCCAGCAGCTTGATCCTTGATAACACCGGGGAGCTGTTTTTT.

This clonotype was counted between two and nine times. One end of the junction does not line up with germline, which may come from a read error. The chain employs TRBV12-3 or TRBV12-4 and TRBJ2-1, with 10 bases lining up with TRBD2. This CDR3 comprises 15 residues. The CDR3 here is CASSLGLAGEVEQFF. In DNA, the CDR3 is TGTGCCAGCAGCTTAGGGCTAGCGGGAGAAGTTGAGCAGTTCTTC.

This chain joins TRBV15 and TRBJ2-2; D not certain. The CDR3 covers 11 residues. From germline, CDR1 is LNHNV and CDR2 YYDKDF (reference sequence). Trimming removed 5 bases at V and 4 bases at J, with 2 bases between. The CDR3 loop is CATSGTGELFF. The CDR3 region has the DNA TGTGCCACCAGCGGCACCGGGGAGCTGTTTTTT.

This clonotype was picked up a small number of times. This sequence joins TRBV7-9 and TRBJ2-3; 7 bases agree with TRBD2. Germline assignment: CDR1 SEHNR and CDR2 FQNEAQ (reference sequence). Trimming took 5 bases from V and 2 from J; bases not matched to a gene: 4. This CDR3 has 14 residues. CDR3 loop: CASSPGTITDTQYF. For the CDR3, the DNA is TGTGCCAGCAGCCCCGGGACTATCACAGATACGCAGTATTTT. The full variable domain, in which reference TRBV7-9 and TRBJ2-3 provide the parts outside the CDR3, is DTGVSQNPRHKITKRGQNVTFRCDPISEHNRLYWYRQTLGQGPEFLTYFQNEAQLEKSRLLSDRFSAERPKGSFSTLEIQRTEQGDSAMYLCASSPGTITDTQYFGPGTRLTVL.

This sequence joins TRBV12-3 or TRBV12-4 and TRBJ2-5; D might be TRBD1 (6 bases). V lost 6 bases to trimming and J lost 5 bases, with 16 bases between them. The CDR3 runs 14 residues. CDR3 loop: CASSLGWGLETQYF. DNA for the CDR3: TGTGCCAGCAGCCTTGGTTGGGGGCTCGAGACCCAGTACTTC.

This clonotype was observed a handful of times. The chain joins TRBV27 to TRBJ2-3; TRBD1 or TRBD2 may be the D gene (6 bases each). The germline gives CDR1 MNHEY, CDR2 SMNVEV (reference sequence). CDR3 length equals 15 residues. Between the trimmed V and J ends, which lost 5 bases and 5 bases, there was a span of 17 bases. CDR3 nucleotides: TGTGCCAGCAGTCCGACGACAAGGGGGGTAGATACGCAGTATTTT. Protein product: CASSPTTRGVDTQYF.

This clonotype came up once. This chain uses TRBV24-1 with TRBJ1-2; 9 bases align to TRBD1. The trim removed 4 bases at V and 8 bases at J, leaving 4 bases unmatched. The CDR3 has 13 residues. Looked up from germline, CDR1 is KGHDR and CDR2 is SFDVKD. This CDR3 is CATSDGTGIGYTF. CDR3 sequence (DNA): TGTGCCACCAGTGACGGGACAGGGATCGGCTACACCTTC.

This sequence joins TRBV7-9 and TRBJ2-7; D is uncertain. V dropped 0 bases and J dropped 2 bases, with 8 bases sitting between them. CDR3 size: 14 residues. Germline V gene sequence: CDR1 SEHNR, CDR2 FQNEAQ (reference sequence). Here the CDR3 DNA reads TGTGCCAGCAGCTTAGCCACGAGTCCCTACGAGCAGTACTTC. It translates to CASSLATSPYEQYF. The full variable domain, in which reference TRBV7-9 and TRBJ2-7 provide the parts outside the CDR3, is DTGVSQNPRHKITKRGQNVTFRCDPISEHNRLYWYRQTLGQGPEFLTYFQNEAQLEKSRLLSDRFSAERPKGSFSTLEIQRTEQGDSAMYLCASSLATSPYEQYFGPGTRLTVT.

This clonotype was seen more than once but under ten times. CDR3 nucleotides: TGCAGTGCTAGAGATGGTTGGGCGGGCTACTACAATGAGCAGTTCTTC. Encoded protein: CSARDGWAGYYNEQFF. V usage is TRBV20-1 and J usage is TRBJ2-1; D possibly corresponds to TRBD2 (5 bases). Trimming shortened V by 0 bases and J by 3 bases, and 15 bases separated the two germline ends. Germline V gene lookup returns CDR1 DFQATT and CDR2 SNEGSKA (reference sequence). The CDR3 runs 16 residues.

This chain links TRBV6-2 or TRBV6-3 with TRBJ2-3; the match to TRBD2 covers 11 bases. Losses at the gene ends were 2 bases for V and 3 bases for J; bases not matched to a gene: 4. In germline, CDR1 is MNHEY, CDR2 SVGEGT. The CDR3 has 16 amino acids. This CDR3 reads CASSYQLAGVTDTQYF. The CDR3 DNA follows: TGTGCCAGCAGTTACCAACTAGCGGGAGTAACAGATACGCAGTATTTT.